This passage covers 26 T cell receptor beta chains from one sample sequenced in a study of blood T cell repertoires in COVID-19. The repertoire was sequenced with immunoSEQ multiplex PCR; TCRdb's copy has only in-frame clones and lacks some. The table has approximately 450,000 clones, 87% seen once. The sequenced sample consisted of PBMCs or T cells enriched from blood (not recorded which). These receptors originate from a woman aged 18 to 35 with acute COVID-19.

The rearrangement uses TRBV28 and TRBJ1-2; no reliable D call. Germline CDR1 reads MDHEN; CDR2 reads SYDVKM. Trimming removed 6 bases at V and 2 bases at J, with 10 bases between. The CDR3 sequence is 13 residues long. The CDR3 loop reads CASSPDGNYGYTF. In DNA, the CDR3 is TGTGCCAGCAGCCCCGACGGGAACTATGGCTACACCTTC.

The CDR3 DNA reads as TGTGCCAGCAGCGTAGAAGGGGCTAACACCGGGGAGCTGTTTTTT. Translating it yields CASSVEGANTGELFF. This rearrangement joins TRBV9 to TRBJ2-2; tentative D call: TRBD1 (5 bases). V was trimmed by 0 bases and J by 2 bases, leaving 8 bases between them. This CDR3 contains 15 residues. The germline V gene has CDR1 SGDLS and CDR2 YYNGEE. Filled out from reference TRBV9 and TRBJ2-2, the complete variable domain reads DSGVTQTPKHLITATGQRVTLRCSPRSGDLSVYWYQQSLDQGLQFLIQYYNGEERAKGNILERFSAQQFPDLHSELNLSSLELGDSALYFCASSVEGANTGELFFGEGSRLTVL.

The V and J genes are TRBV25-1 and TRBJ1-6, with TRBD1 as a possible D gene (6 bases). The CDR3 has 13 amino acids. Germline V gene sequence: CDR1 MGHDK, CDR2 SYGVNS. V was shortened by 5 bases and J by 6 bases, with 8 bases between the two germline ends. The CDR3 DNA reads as TGTGCCAGCAGTCGGACAGTTAATTCACCCCTCCACTTT. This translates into CASSRTVNSPLHF.

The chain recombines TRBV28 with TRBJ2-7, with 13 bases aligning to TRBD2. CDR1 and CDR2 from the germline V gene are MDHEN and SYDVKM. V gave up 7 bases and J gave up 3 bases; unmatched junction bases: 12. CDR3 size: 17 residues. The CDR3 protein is CASNPLTSGRGFYEQYF. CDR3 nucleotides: TGTGCCAGCAACCCCCTTACTAGCGGGAGGGGTTTCTACGAGCAGTACTTC.

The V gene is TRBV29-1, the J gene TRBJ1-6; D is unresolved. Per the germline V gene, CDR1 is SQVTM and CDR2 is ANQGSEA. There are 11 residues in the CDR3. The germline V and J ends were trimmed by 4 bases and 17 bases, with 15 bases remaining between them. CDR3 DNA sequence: TGCAGCGTTGTGAGCTTTACTGGTATCCACTTT. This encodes CSVVSFTGIHF.

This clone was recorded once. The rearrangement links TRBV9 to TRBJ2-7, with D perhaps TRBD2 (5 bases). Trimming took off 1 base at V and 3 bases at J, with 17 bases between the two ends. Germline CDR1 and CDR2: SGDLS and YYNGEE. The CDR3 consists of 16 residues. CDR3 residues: CASSVSPDPEGYEQYF. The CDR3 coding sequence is TGTGCCAGCAGCGTATCTCCGGACCCCGAGGGCTACGAGCAGTACTTC.

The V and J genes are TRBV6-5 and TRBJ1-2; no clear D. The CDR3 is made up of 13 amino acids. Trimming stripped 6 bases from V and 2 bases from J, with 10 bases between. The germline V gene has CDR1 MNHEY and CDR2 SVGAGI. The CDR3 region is CASRDHANYGYTF. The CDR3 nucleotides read TGTGCCAGCAGAGATCATGCGAACTATGGCTACACCTTC.

The CDR3 DNA sequence: TGTGCCATCAGTGAGTCGCTAGCCCAAGAGACCCAGTACTTC. This sequence encodes CAISESLAQETQYF. The chain links TRBV10-3 to TRBJ2-5, with D possibly being TRBD2 (5 bases). Germline V CDR1 and CDR2: ENHRY, SYGVKD. V lost 0 bases and J lost 1, with 6 bases in between. This CDR3 region has 14 residues.

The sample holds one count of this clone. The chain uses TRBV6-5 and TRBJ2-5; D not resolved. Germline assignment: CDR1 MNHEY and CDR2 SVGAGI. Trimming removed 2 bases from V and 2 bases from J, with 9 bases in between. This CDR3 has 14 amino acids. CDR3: CASSYGHLQETQYF. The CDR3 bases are TGTGCCAGCAGTTACGGGCATCTACAAGAGACCCAGTACTTC.

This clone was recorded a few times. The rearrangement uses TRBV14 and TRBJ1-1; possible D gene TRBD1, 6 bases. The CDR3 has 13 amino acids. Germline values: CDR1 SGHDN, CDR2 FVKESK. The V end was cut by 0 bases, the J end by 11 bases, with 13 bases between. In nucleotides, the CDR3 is TGTGCCAGCAGCCAAGATCAGGGGATGGGGGCTTTCTTT. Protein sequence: CASSQDQGMGAFF.

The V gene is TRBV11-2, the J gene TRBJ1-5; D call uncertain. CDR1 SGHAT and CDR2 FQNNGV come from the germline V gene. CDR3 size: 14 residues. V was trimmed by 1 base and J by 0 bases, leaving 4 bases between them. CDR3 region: CASSLGDSNQPQHF. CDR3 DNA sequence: TGTGCCAGCAGCTTAGGAGATAGCAATCAGCCCCAGCATTTT.

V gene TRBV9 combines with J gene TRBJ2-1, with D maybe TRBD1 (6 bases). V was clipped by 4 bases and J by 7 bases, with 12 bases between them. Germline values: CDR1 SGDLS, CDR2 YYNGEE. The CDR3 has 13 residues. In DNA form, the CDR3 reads TGTGCCAGCAGCAACAGAGACAGGAATGAGCAGTTCTTC. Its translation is CASSNRDRNEQFF.

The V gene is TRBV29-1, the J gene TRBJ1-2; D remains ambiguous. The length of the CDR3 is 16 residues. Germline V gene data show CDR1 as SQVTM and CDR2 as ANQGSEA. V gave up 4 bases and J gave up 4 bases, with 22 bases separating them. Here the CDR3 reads CSVVLRSRRSAYGYTF. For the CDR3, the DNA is TGCAGCGTTGTCTTAAGGAGCCGGAGGTCGGCCTATGGCTACACCTTC.

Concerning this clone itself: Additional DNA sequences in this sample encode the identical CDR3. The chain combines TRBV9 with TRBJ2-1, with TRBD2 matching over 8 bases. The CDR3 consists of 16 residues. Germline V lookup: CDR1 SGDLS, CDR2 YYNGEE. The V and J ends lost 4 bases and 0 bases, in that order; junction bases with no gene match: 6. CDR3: CASSPPSGSSYNEQFF. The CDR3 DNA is TGTGCCAGCAGCCCCCCCAGCGGGAGCTCCTACAATGAGCAGTTCTTC.

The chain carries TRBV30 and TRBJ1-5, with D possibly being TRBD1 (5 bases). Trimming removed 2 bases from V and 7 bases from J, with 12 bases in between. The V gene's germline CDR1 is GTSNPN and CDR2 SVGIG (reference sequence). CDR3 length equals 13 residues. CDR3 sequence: CAWSQGEGQPQHF. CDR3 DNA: TGTGCCTGGAGTCAAGGGGAAGGGCAGCCCCAGCATTTT.

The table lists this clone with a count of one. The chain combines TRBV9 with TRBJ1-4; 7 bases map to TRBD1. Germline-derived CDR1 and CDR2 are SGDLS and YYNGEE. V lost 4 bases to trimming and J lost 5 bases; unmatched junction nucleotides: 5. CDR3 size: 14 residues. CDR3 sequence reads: CASSLGQMNEKLFF. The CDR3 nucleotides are TGTGCCAGCAGCCTGGGACAGATGAATGAAAAACTGTTTTTT. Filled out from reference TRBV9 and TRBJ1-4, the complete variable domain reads DSGVTQTPKHLITATGQRVTLRCSPRSGDLSVYWYQQSLDQGLQFLIQYYNGEERAKGNILERFSAQQFPDLHSELNLSSLELGDSALYFCASSLGQMNEKLFFGSGTQLSVL.

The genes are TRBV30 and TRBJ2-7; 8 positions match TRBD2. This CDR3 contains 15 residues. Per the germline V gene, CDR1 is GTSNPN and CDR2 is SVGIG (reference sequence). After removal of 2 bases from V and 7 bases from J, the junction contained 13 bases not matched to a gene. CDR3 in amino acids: CAWSPLGLGTGEQYF. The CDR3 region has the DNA TGTGCCTGGAGTCCCTTGGGACTAGGCACGGGGGAGCAGTACTTC.

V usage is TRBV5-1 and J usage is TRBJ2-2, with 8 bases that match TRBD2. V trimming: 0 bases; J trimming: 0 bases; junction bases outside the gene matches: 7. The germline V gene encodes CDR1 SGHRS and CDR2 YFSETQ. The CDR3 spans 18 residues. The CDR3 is CASSLVFGGGPNTGELFF. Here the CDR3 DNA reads TGCGCCAGCAGCTTGGTCTTTGGCGGGGGGCCGAACACCGGGGAGCTGTTTTTT.

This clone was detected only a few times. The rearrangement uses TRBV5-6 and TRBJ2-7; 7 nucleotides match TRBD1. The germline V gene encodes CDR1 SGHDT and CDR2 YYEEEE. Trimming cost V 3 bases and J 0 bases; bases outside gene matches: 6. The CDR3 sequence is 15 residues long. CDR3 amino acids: CASSSGQDVSYEQYF. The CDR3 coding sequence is TGTGCCAGCAGCTCAGGACAGGACGTCTCCTACGAGCAGTACTTC.

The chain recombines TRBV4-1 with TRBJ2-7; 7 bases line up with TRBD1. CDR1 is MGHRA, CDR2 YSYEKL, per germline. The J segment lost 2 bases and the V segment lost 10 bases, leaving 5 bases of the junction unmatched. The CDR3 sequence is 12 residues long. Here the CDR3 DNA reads TGCGCCAACAACAGGGGTACCTACGAGCAGTACTTC. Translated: CANNRGTYEQYF.

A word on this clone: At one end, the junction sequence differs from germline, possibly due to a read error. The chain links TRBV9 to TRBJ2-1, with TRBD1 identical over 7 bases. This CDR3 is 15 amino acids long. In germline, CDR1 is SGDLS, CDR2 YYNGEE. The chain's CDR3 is CVSSLRDREVNEQFF. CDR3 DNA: TGTGTCAGCAGCCTCCGGGACAGAGAGGTCAATGAGCAGTTCTTC.

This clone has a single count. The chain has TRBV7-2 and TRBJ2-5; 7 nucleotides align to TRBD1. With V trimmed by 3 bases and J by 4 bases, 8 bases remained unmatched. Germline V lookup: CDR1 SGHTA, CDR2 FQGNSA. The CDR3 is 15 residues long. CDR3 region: CASSFYTAGGETQYF. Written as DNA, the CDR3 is TGTGCCAGCAGCTTTTATACGGCAGGGGGAGAGACCCAGTACTTC.

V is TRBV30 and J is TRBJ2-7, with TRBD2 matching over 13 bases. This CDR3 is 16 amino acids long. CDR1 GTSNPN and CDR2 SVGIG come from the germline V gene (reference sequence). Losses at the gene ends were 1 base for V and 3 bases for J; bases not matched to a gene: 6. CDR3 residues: CAWSAYRTSGSYEQYF. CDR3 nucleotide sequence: TGTGCCTGGAGTGCATATAGGACTAGCGGGAGCTACGAGCAGTACTTC. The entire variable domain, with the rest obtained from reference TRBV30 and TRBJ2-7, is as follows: SQTIHQWPATLVQPVGSPLSLECTVEGTSNPNLYWYRQAAGRGLQLLFYSVGIGQISSEVPQNLSASRPQDRQFILSSKKLLLSDSGFYLCAWSAYRTSGSYEQYFGPGTRLTVT.

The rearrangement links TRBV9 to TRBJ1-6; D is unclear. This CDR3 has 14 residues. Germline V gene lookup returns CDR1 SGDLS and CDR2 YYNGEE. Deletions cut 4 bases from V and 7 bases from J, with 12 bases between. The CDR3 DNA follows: TGTGCCAGCAGCCCTCCGGAGTGGAATTCACCCCTCCACTTT. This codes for CASSPPEWNSPLHF.

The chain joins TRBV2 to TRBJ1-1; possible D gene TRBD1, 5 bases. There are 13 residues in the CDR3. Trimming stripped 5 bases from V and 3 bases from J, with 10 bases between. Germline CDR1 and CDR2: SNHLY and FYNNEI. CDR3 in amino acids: CASSPTAYTEAFF. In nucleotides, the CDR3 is TGTGCCAGCAGTCCGACAGCTTACACTGAAGCTTTCTTT.

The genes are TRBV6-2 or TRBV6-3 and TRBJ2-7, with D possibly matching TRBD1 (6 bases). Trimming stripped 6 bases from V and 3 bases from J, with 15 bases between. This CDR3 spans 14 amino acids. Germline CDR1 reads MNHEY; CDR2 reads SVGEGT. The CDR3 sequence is CASSPRGTHYEQYF. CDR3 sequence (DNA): TGTGCCAGCAGCCCCAGGGGAACTCACTACGAGCAGTACTTC.